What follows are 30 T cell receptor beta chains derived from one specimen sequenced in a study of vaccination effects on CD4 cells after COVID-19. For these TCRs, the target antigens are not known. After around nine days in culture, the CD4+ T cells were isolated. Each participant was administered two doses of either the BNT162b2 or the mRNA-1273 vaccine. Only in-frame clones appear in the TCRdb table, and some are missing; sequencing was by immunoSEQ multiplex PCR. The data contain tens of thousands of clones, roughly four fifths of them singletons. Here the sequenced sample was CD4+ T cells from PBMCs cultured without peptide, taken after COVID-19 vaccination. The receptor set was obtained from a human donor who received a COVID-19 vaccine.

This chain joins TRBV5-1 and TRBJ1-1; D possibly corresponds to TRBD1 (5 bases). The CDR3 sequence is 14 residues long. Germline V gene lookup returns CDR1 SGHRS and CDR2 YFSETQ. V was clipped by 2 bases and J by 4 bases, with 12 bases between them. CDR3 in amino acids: CASSFTLGGTEAFF. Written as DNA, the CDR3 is TGCGCCAGCAGCTTTACGCTGGGGGGCACTGAAGCTTTCTTT.

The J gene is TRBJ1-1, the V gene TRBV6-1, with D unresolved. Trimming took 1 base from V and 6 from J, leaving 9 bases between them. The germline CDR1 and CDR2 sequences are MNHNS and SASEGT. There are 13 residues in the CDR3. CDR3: CASSEVREAEAFF. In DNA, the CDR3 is TGTGCCAGCAGTGAAGTCCGGGAAGCTGAAGCTTTCTTT.

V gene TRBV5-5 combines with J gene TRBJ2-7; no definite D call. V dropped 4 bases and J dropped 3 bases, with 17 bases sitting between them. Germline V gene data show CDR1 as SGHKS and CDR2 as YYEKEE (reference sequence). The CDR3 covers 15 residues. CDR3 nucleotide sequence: TGTGCCAGCAGCCTGGATTATACAGCTTTCTACGAGCAGTACGTC. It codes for CASSLDYTAFYEQYV.

CDR3 DNA sequence: TGTGCCAGCAGCCGAGGGACGGGCTACGAGCAGTACGTC. It is translated as CASSRGTGYEQYV. V gene TRBV3-1 (or the pseudogene TRBV3-2) combines with J gene TRBJ2-7; the D gene could be TRBD1 or TRBD2 (5 bases each). Germline-derived CDR1 and CDR2 are LGHDT and YNNKEL (reference sequence). V lost 4 bases, J lost 3 bases, and 10 bases lay in between. This CDR3 contains 13 residues.

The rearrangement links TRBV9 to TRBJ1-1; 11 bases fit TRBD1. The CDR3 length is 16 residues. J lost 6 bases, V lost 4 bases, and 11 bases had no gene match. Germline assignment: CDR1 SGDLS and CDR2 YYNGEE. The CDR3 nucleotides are TGTGCCAGCAGCCCCGGGGGGACAGGGGGTATTTCTGAAGCTTTCTTT. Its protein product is CASSPGGTGGISEAFF.

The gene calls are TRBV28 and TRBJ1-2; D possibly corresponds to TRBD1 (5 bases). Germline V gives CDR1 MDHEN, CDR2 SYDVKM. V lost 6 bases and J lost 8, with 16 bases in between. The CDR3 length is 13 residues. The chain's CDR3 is CASRGDWRGGYTF. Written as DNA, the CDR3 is TGTGCCAGCAGGGGGGATTGGCGAGGCGGCTACACCTTC.

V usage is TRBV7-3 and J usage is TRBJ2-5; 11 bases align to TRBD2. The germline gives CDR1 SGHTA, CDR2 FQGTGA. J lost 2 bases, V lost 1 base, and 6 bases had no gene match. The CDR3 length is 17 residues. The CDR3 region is CASSLKGASGGQETQYF. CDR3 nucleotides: TGTGCCAGCAGCTTAAAAGGGGCTAGCGGGGGGCAAGAGACCCAGTACTTC.

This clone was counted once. For the CDR3, the DNA is TGTGCCAGCAGTGAAAGGGGGTTTGGCACAGATACGCAGTATTTT. The encoded protein is CASSERGFGTDTQYF. The chain carries TRBV2 and TRBJ2-3; tentative D call: TRBD1 (6 bases). The CDR3 loop spans 15 amino acids. V dropped 2 bases and J dropped 1 base, with 10 bases sitting between them. Germline lookup yields CDR1 SNHLY and CDR2 FYNNEI. The full variable domain, in which reference TRBV2 and TRBJ2-3 provide the parts outside the CDR3, is EPEVTQTPSHQVTQMGQEVILRCVPISNHLYFYWYRQILGQKVEFLVSFYNNEISEKSEIFDDQFSVERPDGSNFTLKIRSTKLEDSAMYFCASSERGFGTDTQYFGPGTRLTVL.

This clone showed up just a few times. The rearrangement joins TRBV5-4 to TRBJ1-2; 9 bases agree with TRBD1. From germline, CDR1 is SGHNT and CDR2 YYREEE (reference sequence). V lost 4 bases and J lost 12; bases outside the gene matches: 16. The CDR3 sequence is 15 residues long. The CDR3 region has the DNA TGTGCCAGCAGCCCAGTAAGTGGGACAGGGATCGTTAACACCTTC. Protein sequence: CASSPVSGTGIVNTF. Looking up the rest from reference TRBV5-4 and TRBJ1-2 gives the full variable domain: ETGVTQSPTHLIKTRGQQVTLRCSSQSGHNTVSWYQQALGQGPQFIFQYYREEENGRGNFPPRFSGLQFPNYSSELNVNALELDDSALYLCASSPVSGTGIVNTFGSGTRLTVV.

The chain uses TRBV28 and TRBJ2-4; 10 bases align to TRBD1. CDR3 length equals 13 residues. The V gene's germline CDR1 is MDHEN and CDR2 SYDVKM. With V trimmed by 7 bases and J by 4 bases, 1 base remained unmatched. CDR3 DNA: TGTGCCAGCAAGGGACAGGGGAAAAACATTCAGTACTTC. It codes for CASKGQGKNIQYF.

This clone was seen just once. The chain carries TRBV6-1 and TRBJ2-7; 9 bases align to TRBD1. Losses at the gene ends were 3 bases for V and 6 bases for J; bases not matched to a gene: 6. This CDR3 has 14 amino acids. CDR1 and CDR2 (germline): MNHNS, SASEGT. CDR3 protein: CASSEGQGLGEQYV. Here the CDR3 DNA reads TGTGCCAGCAGTGAGGGACAGGGTCTAGGCGAGCAGTACGTC.

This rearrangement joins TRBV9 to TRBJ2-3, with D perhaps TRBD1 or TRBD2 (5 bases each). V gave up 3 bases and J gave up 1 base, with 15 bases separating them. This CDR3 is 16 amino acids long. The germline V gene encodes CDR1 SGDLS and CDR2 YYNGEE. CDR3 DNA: TGTGCCAGCAGCGCCGGGGACCTAGGCGGCACAGATACGCAGTATTTT. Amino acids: CASSAGDLGGTDTQYF.

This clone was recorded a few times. The CDR3 is CASSSLRDTSYNEQFF. The CDR3 DNA reads TGTGCCAGCAGCTCCCTCCGGGACACCTCCTACAATGAGCAGTTCTTC. V and J are TRBV6-6 and TRBJ2-1, with D possibly matching TRBD1 (6 bases). CDR1 is MNHNY, CDR2 SVGAGI, per germline (reference sequence). The CDR3 consists of 16 residues. Trimming left V 6 bases short and J 0 bases short, with 15 bases between.

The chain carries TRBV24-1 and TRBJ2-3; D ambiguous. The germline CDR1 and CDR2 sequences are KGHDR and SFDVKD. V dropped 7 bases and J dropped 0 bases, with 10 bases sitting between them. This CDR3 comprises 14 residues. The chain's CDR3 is CATSPGGSTDTQYF. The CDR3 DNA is TGTGCCACCAGCCCCGGTGGCAGCACAGATACGCAGTATTTT.

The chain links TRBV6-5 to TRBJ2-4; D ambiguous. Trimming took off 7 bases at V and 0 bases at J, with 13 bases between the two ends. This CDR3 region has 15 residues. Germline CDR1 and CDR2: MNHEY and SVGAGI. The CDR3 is CASTPAGEAKNIQYF. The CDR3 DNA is TGTGCCAGCACCCCGGCAGGAGAAGCCAAAAACATTCAGTACTTC.

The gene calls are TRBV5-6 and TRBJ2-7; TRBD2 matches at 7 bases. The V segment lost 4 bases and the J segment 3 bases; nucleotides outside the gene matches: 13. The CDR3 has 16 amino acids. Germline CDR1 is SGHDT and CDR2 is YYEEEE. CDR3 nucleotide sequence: TGTGCCAGCAGCCCCTTCCTCCTAGCGGAGATCTACGAGCAGTACGTC. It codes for CASSPFLLAEIYEQYV.

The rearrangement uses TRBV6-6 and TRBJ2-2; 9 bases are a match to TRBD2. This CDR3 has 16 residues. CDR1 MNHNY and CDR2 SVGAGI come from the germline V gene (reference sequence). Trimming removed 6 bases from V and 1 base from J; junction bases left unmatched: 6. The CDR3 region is CASRRLAGENTGELFF. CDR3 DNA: TGTGCCAGCAGGAGGTTAGCGGGGGAGAACACCGGGGAGCTGTTTTTT.

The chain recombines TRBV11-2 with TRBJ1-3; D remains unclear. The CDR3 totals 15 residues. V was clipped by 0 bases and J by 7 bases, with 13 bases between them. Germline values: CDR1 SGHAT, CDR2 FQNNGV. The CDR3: CASSLDRGRWNTIYF. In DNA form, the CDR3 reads TGTGCCAGCAGCTTAGATCGAGGGAGATGGAACACCATATATTTT. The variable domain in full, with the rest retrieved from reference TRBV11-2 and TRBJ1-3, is EAGVAQSPRYKIIEKRQSVAFWCNPISGHATLYWYQQILGQGPKLLIQFQNNGVVDDSQLPKDRFSAERLKGVDSTLKIQPAKLEDSAVYLCASSLDRGRWNTIYFGEGSWLTVV.

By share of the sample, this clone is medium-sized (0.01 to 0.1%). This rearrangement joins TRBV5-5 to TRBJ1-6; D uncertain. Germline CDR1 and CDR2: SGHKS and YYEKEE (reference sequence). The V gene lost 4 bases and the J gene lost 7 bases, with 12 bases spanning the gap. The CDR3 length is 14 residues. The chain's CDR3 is CASSDERNNSPLHF. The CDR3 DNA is TGTGCCAGCAGCGACGAACGGAACAATTCACCCCTCCACTTT.

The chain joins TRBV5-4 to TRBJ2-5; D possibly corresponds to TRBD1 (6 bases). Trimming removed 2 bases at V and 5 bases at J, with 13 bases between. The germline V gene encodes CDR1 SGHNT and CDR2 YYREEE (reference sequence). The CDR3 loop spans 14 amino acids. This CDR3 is CASSFSGVGETQYF. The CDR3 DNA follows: TGTGCCAGCAGCTTCTCAGGGGTAGGGGAGACCCAGTACTTC.

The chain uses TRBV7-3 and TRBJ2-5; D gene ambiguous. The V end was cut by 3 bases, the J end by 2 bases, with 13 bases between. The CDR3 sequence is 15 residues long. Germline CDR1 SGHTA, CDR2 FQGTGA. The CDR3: CASSLGWGGQETQYF. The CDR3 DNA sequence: TGTGCCAGCAGCTTGGGGTGGGGTGGACAAGAGACCCAGTACTTC.

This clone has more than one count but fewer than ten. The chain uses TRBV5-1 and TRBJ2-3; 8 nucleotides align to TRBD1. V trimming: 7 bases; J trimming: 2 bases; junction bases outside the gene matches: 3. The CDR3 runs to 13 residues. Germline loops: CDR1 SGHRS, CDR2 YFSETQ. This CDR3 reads CASARGLTDTQYF. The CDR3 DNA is TGCGCCAGCGCCAGGGGGCTCACAGATACGCAGTATTTT. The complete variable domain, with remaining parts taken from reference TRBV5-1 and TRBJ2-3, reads KAGVTQTPRYLIKTRGQQVTLSCSPISGHRSVSWYQQTPGQGLQFLFEYFSETQRNKGNFPGRFSGRQFSNSRSEMNVSTLELGDSALYLCASARGLTDTQYFGPGTRLTVL.

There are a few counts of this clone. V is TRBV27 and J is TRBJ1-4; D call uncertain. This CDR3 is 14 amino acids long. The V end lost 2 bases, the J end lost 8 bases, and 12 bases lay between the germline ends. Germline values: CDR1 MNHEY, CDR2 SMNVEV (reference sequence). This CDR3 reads CASSLIYLGEKLFF. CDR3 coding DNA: TGTGCCAGCAGTTTAATTTACCTCGGGGAAAAACTGTTTTTT.

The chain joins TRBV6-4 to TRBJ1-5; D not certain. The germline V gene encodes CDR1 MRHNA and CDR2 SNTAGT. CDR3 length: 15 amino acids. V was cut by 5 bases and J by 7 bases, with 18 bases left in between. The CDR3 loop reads CASSPTWHPSQPQHF. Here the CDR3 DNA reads TGTGCCAGCAGTCCCACATGGCACCCGAGCCAGCCCCAGCATTTT.

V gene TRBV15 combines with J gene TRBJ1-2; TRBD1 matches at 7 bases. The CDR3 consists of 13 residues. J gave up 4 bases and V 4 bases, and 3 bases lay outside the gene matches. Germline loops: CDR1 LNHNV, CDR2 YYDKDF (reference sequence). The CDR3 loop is CATSTGQVYGYTF. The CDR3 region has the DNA TGTGCCACCAGCACAGGACAGGTCTATGGCTACACCTTC.

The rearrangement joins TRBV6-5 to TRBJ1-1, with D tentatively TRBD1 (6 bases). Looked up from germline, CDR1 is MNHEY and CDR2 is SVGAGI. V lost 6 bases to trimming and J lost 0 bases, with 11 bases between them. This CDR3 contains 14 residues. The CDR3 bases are TGTGCCAGCAGAAAAGGACAGATGAACACTGAAGCTTTCTTT. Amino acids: CASRKGQMNTEAFF.

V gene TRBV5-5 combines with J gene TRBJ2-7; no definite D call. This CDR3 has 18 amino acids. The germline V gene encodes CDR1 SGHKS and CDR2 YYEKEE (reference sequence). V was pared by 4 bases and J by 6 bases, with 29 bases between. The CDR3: CASSPHLSRSRGLAEQYV. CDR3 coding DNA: TGTGCCAGCAGCCCCCACCTAAGTAGGTCAAGAGGTTTGGCCGAGCAGTACGTC.

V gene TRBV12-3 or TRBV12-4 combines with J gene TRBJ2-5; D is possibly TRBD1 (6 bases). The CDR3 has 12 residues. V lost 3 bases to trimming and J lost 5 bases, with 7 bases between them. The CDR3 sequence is CASSFQGETQYF. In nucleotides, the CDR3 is TGTGCCAGCAGTTTTCAGGGGGAGACCCAGTACTTC.

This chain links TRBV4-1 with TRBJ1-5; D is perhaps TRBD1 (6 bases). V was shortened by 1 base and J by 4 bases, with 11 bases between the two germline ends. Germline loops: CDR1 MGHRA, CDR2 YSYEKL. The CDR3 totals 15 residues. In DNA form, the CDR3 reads TGCGCCAGCAGCCAAGGGGGGGCGAAGAATCAGCCCCAGCATTTT. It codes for CASSQGGAKNQPQHF.

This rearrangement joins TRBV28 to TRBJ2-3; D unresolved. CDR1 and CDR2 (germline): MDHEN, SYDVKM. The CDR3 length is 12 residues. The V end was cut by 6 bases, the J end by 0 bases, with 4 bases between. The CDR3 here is CASSLSTDTQYF. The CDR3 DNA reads TGTGCCAGCAGCTTAAGCACAGATACGCAGTATTTT.